These 19 T cell receptor beta chains were sequenced from one sample in a study of tumor-infiltrating lymphocytes in primary liver carcinoma. Co-extracting RNA and DNA was done with roughly 17-33 mg of unsorted bulk tissue as input. Making TCR beta cDNA involved around 520 ng total RNA and a constant-region primer. Nested multiplex PCR, run for three rounds with slightly modified ARM-PCR, yielded TCR beta libraries. In the first two PCR rounds, TRBV1-TRBV30 forward primers were paired with a C-beta reverse primer, and each round lasted approximately 9 cycles. Each CDR3 protein gets one entry after TCRdb re-called the multiplex PCR reads with MiXCR. This table holds approximately 80,000 distinct CDR3 sequences, roughly 71% found once. Sequenced input: tumor-adjacent normal liver tissue. Receptors originate from a man aged 35 to 55 with primary liver carcinoma and hepatitis B virus infection.

Comment on this clonotype: The CDR3 carries no conserved terminal phenylalanine or tryptophan, so it likely arises from a read error. The chain is built from TRBV6-5 and TRBJ1-4; weak D call: TRBD1 (5 bases). Trimming took 5 bases from V and 7 from J, leaving 8 bases between them. Germline V gene sequence: CDR1 MNHEY, CDR2 SVGAGI. The CDR3 is 12 residues long. The CDR3 DNA reads TGTGCCAGCAGTCATGGGGGTGAAAAACTGTTTCTT. Protein sequence: CASSHGGEKLFL.

This clonotype was recorded a few times. This may arise from a read error, as a much more abundant clone is one base away. The rearrangement joins TRBV28 to TRBJ1-2; D not resolved. Germline V gene data show CDR1 as MDHEN and CDR2 as SYDVKM. CDR3 length: 14 residues. This CDR3 is CVSRGPGNNYGYTF. The CDR3 DNA sequence: TGTGTCAGCAGAGGTCCCGGGAATAACTATGGCTACACCTTC.

The chain is built from TRBV28 and TRBJ1-1; 7 bases line up with TRBD1. Germline V gives CDR1 MDHEN, CDR2 SYDVKM. V dropped 3 bases and J dropped 4; count of bases not matched to a gene: 2. The CDR3 runs 13 residues. CDR3 sequence reads: CASSFDRVTEAFF. CDR3 DNA: TGTGCCAGCAGTTTCGACAGGGTCACTGAAGCTTTCTTT.

This clonotype came up a few times. This chain joins TRBV4-1 and TRBJ1-6; TRBD1 agrees at 9 bases. Germline V gene data show CDR1 as MGHRA and CDR2 as YSYEKL. The CDR3 contains 16 residues. Unmatched junction bases numbered 4, after V lost 4 bases and J lost 3 bases. CDR3 amino acids: CASSPGQGVYNSPLHF. The CDR3 DNA sequence: TGCGCCAGCAGCCCGGGACAGGGTGTCTATAATTCACCCCTCCACTTT.

This clonotype occurred once. The germline gene is not matched at one end of the junction; a read error may be the cause. The chain has TRBV10-3 and TRBJ1-3; 9 bases line up with TRBD1. The CDR3 has 16 residues. CDR1 is ENHRY and CDR2 is SYGVKD in the germline V gene. The chain's CDR3 is CAISESIMTGGNTIYF. CDR3 nucleotide sequence: TGTGCCATCAGTGAGTCGATTATGACAGGGGGAAACACCATATACTTT.

Concerning this clonotype itself: A much larger clone differs by one base, so this may be a read error. This chain connects TRBV28 to TRBJ2-7; 7 bases line up with TRBD1. Germline lookup yields CDR1 MDHEN and CDR2 SYDVKM. CDR3 size: 17 residues. V dropped 2 bases and J dropped 4; count of bases not matched to a gene: 14. The CDR3 protein is CASSLGAYTGDGYEQYF. The CDR3 DNA follows: TGTGCCAGCAGTTTAGGGGCATACACAGGGGATGGTTACGAGCAGTACTTC.

A note on this clonotype: A junction end diverges from the germline sequence, so it may reflect a read error. CDR3 region: CGSSQDWGDEQFF. CDR3 nucleotides: TGTGGCAGCAGCCAAGATTGGGGGGATGAGCAGTTCTTT. The rearrangement links TRBV4-2 to TRBJ2-1, with D possibly TRBD2 on 6 matching bases. Germline-derived CDR1 and CDR2 are LGHNA and YNFKEQ. This CDR3 has 13 residues.

The rearrangement joins TRBV10-3 to TRBJ2-7; D is possibly TRBD1 (6 bases). CDR1 and CDR2 from the germline V gene are ENHRY and SYGVKD. The CDR3 is 17 residues long. V was trimmed by 7 bases and J by 0 bases, leaving 22 bases between them. The CDR3 protein is CAINRTASRGSSYEQYF. The DNA for the CDR3 is TGTGCCATCAACAGGACAGCTTCGAGAGGAAGCTCCTACGAGCAGTACTTC.

Comment on this clonotype: One junction end does not reproduce the germline sequence, and a read error may be involved. The genes are TRBV29-1 and TRBJ1-1; D unclear. Germline V gene sequence: CDR1 SQVTM, CDR2 ANQGSEA. CDR3 length: 15 residues. This CDR3 reads CSVAPGWGMNAEAFF. CDR3 in DNA: TGTAGCGTTGCCCCGGGATGGGGAATGAACGCTGAAGCTTTCTTT.

As for this clonotype: A much larger clone differs by one base, so this may be a read error. This sequence joins TRBV30 and TRBJ1-1, with D maybe TRBD1 (5 bases). Germline CDR1 is GTSNPN and CDR2 is SVGIG (reference sequence). The length of the CDR3 is 14 residues. The CDR3 protein is CAWSVSGPNTVAFF. CDR3 DNA: TGTGCCTGGAGCGTATCGGGGCCGAACACTGTAGCTTTCTTT. Variable domain in full (rest from reference TRBV30 and TRBJ1-1): SQTIHQWPATLVQPVGSPLSLECTVEGTSNPNLYWYRQAAGRGLQLLFYSVGIGQISSEVPQNLSASRPQDRQFILSSKKLLLSDSGFYLCAWSVSGPNTVAFFGQGTRLTVV.

The chain joins TRBV5-6 to TRBJ2-5; D remains ambiguous. This CDR3 has 16 residues. CDR1 is SGHDT, CDR2 YYEEEE, per germline. V lost 4 bases and J 7 bases, leaving 23 bases between the germline ends. The CDR3 protein is CASSLLSRCWRGTQYF. The CDR3 DNA reads as TGTGCCAGCAGCCTGCTGAGTAGGTGTTGGCGAGGGACCCAGTACTTC. The variable domain in full, with the rest retrieved from reference TRBV5-6 and TRBJ2-5, is DAGVTQSPTHLIKTRGQQVTLRCSPKSGHDTVSWYQQALGQGPQFIFQYYEEEERQRGNFPDRFSGHQFPNYSSELNVNALLLGDSALYLCASSLLSRCWRGTQYFGPGTRLLVL.

The gene calls are TRBV7-8 and TRBJ2-3; D remains unclear. The germline V gene has CDR1 SGHVS and CDR2 FQNEAQ. This CDR3 spans 13 amino acids. The germline V and J ends were trimmed by 8 bases and 6 bases, with 15 bases remaining between them. The CDR3, as DNA: TGTGCCAGCTGGGGTATGGACGTGGATACGCAGTATTTT. Protein sequence: CASWGMDVDTQYF. Based on the CDR3 plus reference TRBV7-8 and TRBJ2-3, the full variable domain is GAGVSQSPRYKVAKRGQDVALRCDPISGHVSLFWYQQALGQGPEFLTYFQNEAQLDKSGLPSDRFFAERPEGSVSTLKIQRTQQEDSAVYLCASWGMDVDTQYFGPGTRLTVL.

In regard to this clonotype: One junction end disagrees with the germline gene, perhaps due to a read error. V and J are TRBV4-3 and TRBJ2-1; the D is unclear. The germline V gene encodes CDR1 LGHNA and CDR2 YSLEER. The CDR3 runs to 16 residues. The CDR3 DNA reads as TGTGCCAGCAGCCAAGATCGGACGGGCTTCTACAATGGGCAGTTCTTC. Translation: CASSQDRTGFYNGQFF.

A remark on this clonotype: This may be a read error: a much more frequent sequence differs by one nucleotide. This sequence joins TRBV29-1 and TRBJ1-1, with D maybe TRBD1 (5 bases). CDR3 length: 12 amino acids. The germline V gene has CDR1 SQVTM and CDR2 ANQGSEA. The CDR3 nucleotides read TGCAGCGTCTCTCAGGGCAGGGTTGAAGTTTTCTTT. Translation gives CSVSQGRVEVFF.

To note about this clonotype: One end of the junction is discordant with germline, which a read error may explain. The rearrangement joins TRBV6-6 to TRBJ1-5, with D possibly matching TRBD1 (5 bases). Per the germline V gene, CDR1 is MNHNY and CDR2 is SVGAGI (reference sequence). The CDR3 spans 18 residues. The CDR3 DNA sequence: TGCGCCAGCAGTTACTCGAGCCGGGGCGGGCATAGCAATCAGCCCCAGCAATTT. Translating it yields CASSYSSRGGHSNQPQQF.

V is TRBV6-6 and J is TRBJ2-3; 7 bases are a match to TRBD2. This CDR3 comprises 15 residues. The J segment lost 11 bases and the V segment lost 4 bases, leaving 15 bases of the junction unmatched. CDR1 is MNHNY, CDR2 SVGAGI, per germline (reference sequence). The CDR3: CASSLQWGGTGMQYF. The CDR3, as DNA: TGTGCCAGCAGTTTACAGTGGGGAGGGACTGGTATGCAGTATTTT.

On this clonotype: A clone one base away is much larger, so this may be a read error. The rearrangement links TRBV5-5 to TRBJ1-5; 7 bases are shared with TRBD1. The V gene's germline CDR1 is SGHKS and CDR2 YYEKEE (reference sequence). V shed 2 bases and J 11 bases; nucleotides not matched to a gene: 13. This CDR3 region has 15 residues. The CDR3 here is CASSFGQASGGAQHF. The DNA for the CDR3 is TGTGCCAGCAGCTTTGGACAGGCCAGTGGGGGAGCCCAGCATTTT.

The chain employs TRBV12-3 or TRBV12-4 and TRBJ2-2; D is possibly TRBD2 (6 bases). The CDR3 sequence is 16 residues long. Trimming took 7 bases from V and 0 from J, leaving 15 bases between them. The CDR3 nucleotides are TGTGCCAGCAACATACAAGCGGGCACGAACACCGGGGAGCTGTTTTTT. Translation gives CASNIQAGTNTGELFF.

Details on this clonotype: Relative to the germline gene, one junction end is altered; a read error may explain this. The J gene is TRBJ2-7, the V gene TRBV6-1; possibly TRBD1 for D (5 bases). This CDR3 has 13 residues. Germline CDR1 reads MNHNS; CDR2 reads SASEGT. The CDR3 here is CASSENRWYEQYF. The CDR3, as DNA: TGCGCCAGCAGTGAGAACAGGTGGTACGAGCAGTACTTC.